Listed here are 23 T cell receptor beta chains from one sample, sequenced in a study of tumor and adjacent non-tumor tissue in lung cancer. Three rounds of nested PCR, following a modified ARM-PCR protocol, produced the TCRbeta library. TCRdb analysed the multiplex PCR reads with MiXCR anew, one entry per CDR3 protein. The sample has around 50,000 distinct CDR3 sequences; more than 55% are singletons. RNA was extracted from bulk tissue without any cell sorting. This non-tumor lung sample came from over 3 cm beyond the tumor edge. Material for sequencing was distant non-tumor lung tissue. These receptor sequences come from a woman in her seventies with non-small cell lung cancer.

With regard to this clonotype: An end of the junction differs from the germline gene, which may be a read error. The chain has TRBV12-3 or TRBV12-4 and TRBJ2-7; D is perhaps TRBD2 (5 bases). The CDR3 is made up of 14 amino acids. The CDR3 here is CDSSPRTDAYEQYF. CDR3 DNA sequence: TGTGACAGCAGTCCTAGGACTGACGCCTACGAGCAGTATTTC.

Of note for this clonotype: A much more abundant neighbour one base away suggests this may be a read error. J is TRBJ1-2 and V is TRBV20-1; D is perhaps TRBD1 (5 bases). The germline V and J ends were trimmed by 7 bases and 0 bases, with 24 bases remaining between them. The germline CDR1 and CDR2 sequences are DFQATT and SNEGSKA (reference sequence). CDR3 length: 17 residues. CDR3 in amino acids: CSVTGPTISIANYGYTF. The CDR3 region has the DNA TGCAGTGTTACGGGACCGACCATTTCCATAGCTAACTATGGCTACACCTTC.

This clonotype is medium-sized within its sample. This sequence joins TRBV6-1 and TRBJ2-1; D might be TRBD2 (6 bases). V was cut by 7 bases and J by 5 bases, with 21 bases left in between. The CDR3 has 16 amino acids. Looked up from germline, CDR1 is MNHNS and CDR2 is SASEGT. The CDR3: CASNQERGLLHNEQFF. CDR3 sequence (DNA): TGTGCCAGCAATCAAGAACGGGGACTGTTACACAATGAGCAGTTCTTC.

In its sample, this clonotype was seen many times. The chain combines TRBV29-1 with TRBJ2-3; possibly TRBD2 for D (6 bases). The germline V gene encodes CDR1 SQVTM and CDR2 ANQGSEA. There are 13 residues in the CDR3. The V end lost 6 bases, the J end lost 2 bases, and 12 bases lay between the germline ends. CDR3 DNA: TGCAGCGTGGGCCGGGAGTTCACAGATACGCAGTATTTT. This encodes CSVGREFTDTQYF.

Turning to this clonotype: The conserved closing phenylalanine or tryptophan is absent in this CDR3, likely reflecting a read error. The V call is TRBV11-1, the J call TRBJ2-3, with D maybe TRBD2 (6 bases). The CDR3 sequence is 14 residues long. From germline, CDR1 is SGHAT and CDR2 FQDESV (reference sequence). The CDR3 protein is CASSLGREADAQYS. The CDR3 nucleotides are TGCGCCAGCAGCTTGGGCAGGGAGGCAGATGCGCAGTATTCT.

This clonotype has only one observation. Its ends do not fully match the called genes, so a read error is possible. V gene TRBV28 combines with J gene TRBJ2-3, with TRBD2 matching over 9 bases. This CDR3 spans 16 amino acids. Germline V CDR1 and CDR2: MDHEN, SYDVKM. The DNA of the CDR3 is TGTGCCACCCAACCATCTAGCGGGGTTAGCATAGATACGCAGTATTTT. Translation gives CATQPSSGVSIDTQYF.

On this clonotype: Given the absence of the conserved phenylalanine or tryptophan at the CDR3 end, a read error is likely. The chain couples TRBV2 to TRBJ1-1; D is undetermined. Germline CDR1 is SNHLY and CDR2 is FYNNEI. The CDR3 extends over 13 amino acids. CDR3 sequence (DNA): TGTGCAAGCAGTGAAGAGATGAACACTGAAGCTTTCTCT. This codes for CASSEEMNTEAFS.

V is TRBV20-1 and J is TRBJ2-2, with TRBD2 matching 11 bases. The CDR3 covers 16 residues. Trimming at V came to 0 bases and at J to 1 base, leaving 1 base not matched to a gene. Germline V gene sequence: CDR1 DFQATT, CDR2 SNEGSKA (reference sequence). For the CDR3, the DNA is TGCAGTGCTAGAGACCTAGCGGGAGGGAACACCGGGGAGCTGTTTTTT. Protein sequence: CSARDLAGGNTGELFF.

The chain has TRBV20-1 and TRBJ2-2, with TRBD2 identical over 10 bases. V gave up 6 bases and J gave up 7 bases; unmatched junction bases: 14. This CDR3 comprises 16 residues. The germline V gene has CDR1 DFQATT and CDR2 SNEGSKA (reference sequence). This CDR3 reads CSAATLAGEGYGELFF. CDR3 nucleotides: TGCAGTGCCGCAACCCTAGCGGGAGAGGGTTACGGGGAGCTGTTTTTT.

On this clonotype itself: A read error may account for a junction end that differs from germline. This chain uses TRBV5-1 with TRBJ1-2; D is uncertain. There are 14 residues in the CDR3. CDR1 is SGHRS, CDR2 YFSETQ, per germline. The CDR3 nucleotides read TGCACCAGCAGCATCAATCACTACAACTATGGCTACACCTTC. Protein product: CTSSINHYNYGYTF.

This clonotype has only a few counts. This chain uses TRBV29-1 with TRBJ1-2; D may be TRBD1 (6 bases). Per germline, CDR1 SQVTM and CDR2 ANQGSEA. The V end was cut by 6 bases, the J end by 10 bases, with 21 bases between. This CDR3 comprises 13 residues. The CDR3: CSVGHPGGDDYTF. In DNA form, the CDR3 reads TGCAGCGTGGGACATCCGGGAGGGGATGACTACACCTTC.

The CDR3 nucleotides are TGCGCCAGCAGCTCGGTTCTGGGGATGAACACTGAAGCTTTCTTT. The encoded protein is CASSSVLGMNTEAFF. The rearrangement uses TRBV5-1 and TRBJ1-1, with no clear D. V was cut by 3 bases and J by 0 bases, with 12 bases left in between. This CDR3 comprises 15 residues. Germline assignment: CDR1 SGHRS and CDR2 YFSETQ.

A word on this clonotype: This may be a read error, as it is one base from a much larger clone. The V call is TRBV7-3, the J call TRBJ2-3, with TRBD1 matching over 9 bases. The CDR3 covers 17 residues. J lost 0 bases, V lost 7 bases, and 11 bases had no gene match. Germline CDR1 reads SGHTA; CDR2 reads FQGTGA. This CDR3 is CASNSTGGFISTDTQYF. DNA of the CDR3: TGTGCCAGCAACTCTACAGGGGGCTTTATTAGCACAGATACGCAGTATTTT.

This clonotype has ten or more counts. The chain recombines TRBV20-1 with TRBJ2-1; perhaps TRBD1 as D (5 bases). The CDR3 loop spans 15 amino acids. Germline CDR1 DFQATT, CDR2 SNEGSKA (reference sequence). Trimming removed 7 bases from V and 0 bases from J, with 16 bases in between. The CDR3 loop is CSVSRGSASYNEQFF. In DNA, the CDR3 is TGCAGTGTATCTAGGGGCTCCGCCTCCTACAATGAGCAGTTCTTC.

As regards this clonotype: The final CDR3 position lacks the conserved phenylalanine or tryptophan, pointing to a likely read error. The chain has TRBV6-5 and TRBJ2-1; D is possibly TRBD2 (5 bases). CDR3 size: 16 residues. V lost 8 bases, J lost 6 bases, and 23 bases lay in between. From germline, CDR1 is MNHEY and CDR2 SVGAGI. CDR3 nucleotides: TGTGCCAGCCAACGATCCCCGAGCGGCGAATCCAATGAGCAGTTCCTC. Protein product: CASQRSPSGESNEQFL.

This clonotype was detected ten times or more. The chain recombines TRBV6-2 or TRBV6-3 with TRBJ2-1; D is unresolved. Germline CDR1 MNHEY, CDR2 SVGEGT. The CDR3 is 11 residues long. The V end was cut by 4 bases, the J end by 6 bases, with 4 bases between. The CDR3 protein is CASSFSNEQFF. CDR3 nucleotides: TGTGCCAGCAGTTTTTCCAATGAGCAGTTCTTC.

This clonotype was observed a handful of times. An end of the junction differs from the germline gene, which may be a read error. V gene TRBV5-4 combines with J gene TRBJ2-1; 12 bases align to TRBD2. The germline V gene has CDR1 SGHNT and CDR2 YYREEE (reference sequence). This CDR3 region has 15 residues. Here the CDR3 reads CASTSTSGGIYEQFF. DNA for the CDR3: TGTGCCAGCACCTCGACTAGCGGGGGCATCTATGAGCAGTTCTTT.

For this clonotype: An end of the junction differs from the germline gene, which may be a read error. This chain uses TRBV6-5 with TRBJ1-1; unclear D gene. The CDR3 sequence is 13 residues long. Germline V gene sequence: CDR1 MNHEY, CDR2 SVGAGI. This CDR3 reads CASSRDVNSEAIF. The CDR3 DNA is TGTGCCAGCAGTAGGGATGTGAACAGTGAAGCTATCTTT.

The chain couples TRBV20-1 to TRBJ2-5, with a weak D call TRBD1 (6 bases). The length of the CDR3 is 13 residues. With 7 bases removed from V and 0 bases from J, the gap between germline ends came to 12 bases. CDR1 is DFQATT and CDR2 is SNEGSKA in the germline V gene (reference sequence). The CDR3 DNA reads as TGCAGTGTAGGGGACACCAACCAAGAGACCCAGTACTTC. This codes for CSVGDTNQETQYF.

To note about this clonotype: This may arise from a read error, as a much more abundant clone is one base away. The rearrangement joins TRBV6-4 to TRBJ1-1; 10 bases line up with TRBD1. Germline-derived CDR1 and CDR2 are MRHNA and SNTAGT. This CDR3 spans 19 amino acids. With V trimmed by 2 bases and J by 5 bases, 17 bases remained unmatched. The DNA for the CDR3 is TGTGCCAGCAGTGACAGGGACAGGGGTAGAGTCCATGGACGGACTGAAGCTTTCTTT. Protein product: CASSDRDRGRVHGRTEAFF.

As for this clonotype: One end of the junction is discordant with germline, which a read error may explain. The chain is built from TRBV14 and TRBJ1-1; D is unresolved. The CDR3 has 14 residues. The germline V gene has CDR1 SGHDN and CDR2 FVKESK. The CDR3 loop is CANSHAGENTEAFF. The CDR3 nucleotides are TGTGCCAACAGCCATGCCGGGGAGAACACTGAAGCTTTCTTT.

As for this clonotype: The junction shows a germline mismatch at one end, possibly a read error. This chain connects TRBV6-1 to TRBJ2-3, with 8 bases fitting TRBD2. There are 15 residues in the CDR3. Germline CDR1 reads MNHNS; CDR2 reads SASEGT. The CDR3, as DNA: TGTGCCAGCAGCCCACTAGCGGTGAACACAGATGCGCAGTATTTT. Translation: CASSPLAVNTDAQYF.

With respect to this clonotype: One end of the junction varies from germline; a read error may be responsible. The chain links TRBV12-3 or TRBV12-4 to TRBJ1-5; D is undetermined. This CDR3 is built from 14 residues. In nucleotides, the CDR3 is TGTGGCAGCCGCCCTTCTAGGGACAATCAGCCCCAGCATTTT. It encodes CGSRPSRDNQPQHF.